This record looks at one TCR beta chain sequence and its context. This sample is part of a study of blood T cell repertoires in COVID-19. The assay was immunoSEQ multiplex PCR, and TCRdb's table has in-frame clones only and misses some. The repertoire has approximately 150,000 clones, 79% of them found once; the top ten carry approximately 7.6%. This CDR3 has 14 amino acids. Trimming removed 7 bases from V and 5 bases from J, with 16 bases in between. In germline, CDR1 is LNHDA, CDR2 SQIVND (reference sequence). This TCR came from a woman aged 60-75 years with COVID-19, enrolled during active disease. Sequencing input: peripheral blood. The chain links TRBV19 to TRBJ2-3; D possibly corresponds to TRBD2 (7 bases). The CDR3 is CASTQRGGQDTQYF. Here the CDR3 DNA reads TGTGCCAGTACTCAAAGGGGGGGCCAAGATACGCAGTATTTT.